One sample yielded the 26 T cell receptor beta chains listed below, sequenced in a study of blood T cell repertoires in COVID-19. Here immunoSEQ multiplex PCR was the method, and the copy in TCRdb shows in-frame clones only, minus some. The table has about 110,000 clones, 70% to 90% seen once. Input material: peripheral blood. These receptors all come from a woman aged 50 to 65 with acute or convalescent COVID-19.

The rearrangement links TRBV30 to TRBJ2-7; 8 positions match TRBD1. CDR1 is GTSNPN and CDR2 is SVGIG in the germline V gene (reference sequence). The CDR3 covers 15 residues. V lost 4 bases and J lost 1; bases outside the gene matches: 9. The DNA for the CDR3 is TGTGCCTGGAACCGCAGGGGGCGCGGGTCCTACGAGCAGTACTTC. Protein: CAWNRRGRGSYEQYF.

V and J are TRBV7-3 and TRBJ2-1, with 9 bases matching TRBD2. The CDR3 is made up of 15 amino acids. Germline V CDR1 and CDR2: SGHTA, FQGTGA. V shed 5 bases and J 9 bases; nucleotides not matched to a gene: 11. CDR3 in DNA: TGTGCCAGCAGCATATCTAGGACTAGCGTGGCTGAGCAGTTCTTC. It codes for CASSISRTSVAEQFF.

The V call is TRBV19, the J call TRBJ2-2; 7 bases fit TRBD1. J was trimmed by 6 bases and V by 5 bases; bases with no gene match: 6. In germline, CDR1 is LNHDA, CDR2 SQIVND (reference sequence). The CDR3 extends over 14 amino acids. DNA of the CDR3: TGTGCCAGTAGTCCTAAGACAGGGCCCGGGGAGCTGTTTTTT. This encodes CASSPKTGPGELFF.

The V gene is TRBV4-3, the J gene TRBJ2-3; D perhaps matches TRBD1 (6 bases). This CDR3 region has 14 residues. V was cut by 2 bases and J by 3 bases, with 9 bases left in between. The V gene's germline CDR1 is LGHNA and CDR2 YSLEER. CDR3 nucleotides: TGCGCCAGCAGCCAAAGTAGGGGGACAGATACGCAGTATTTT. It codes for CASSQSRGTDTQYF.

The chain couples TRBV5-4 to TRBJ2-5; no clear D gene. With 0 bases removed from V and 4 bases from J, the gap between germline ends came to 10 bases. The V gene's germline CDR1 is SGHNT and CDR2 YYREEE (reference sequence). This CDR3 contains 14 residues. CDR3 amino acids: CASSLGAESETQYF. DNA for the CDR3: TGTGCCAGCAGCTTGGGCGCGGAGTCAGAGACCCAGTACTTC.

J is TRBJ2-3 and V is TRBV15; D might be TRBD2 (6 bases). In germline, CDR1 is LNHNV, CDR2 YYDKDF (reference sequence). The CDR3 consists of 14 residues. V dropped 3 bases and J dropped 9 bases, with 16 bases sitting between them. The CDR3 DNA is TGTGCCACCAGCAGGGATTTTATCGGGAGAACGCAGTATTTT. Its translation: CATSRDFIGRTQYF. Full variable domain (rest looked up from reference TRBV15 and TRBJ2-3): DAMVIQNPRYQVTQFGKPVTLSCSQTLNHNVMYWYQQKSSQAPKLLFHYYDKDFNNEADTPDNFQSRRPNTSFCFLDIRSPGLGDTAMYLCATSRDFIGRTQYFGPGTRLTVL.

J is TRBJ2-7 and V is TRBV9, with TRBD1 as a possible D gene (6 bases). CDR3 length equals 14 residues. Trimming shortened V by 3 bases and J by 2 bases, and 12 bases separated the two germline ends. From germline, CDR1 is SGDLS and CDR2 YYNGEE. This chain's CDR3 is CASSERTEAYEQYF. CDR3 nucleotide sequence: TGTGCCAGCAGCGAAAGGACAGAAGCCTACGAGCAGTACTTC.

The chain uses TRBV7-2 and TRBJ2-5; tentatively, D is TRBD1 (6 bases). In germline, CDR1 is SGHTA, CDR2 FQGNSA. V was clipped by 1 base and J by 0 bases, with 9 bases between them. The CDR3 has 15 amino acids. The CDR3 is CASSLGGPNQETQYF. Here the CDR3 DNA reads TGTGCCAGCAGCTTAGGGGGGCCAAACCAAGAGACCCAGTACTTC.

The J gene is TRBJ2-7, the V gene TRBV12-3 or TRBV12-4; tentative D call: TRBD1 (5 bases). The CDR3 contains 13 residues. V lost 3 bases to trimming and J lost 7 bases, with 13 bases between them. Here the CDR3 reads CASSFLSGREQYF. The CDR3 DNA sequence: TGTGCCAGCAGTTTTCTTTCAGGGCGAGAGCAGTACTTC.

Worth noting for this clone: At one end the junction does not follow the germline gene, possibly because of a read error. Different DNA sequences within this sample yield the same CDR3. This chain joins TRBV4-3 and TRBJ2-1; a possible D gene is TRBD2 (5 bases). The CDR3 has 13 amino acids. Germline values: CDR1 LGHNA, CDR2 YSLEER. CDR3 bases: TGCGCCAGTAGCCAAAGCGGCTACAATGAGCAGTTCTTC. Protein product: CASSQSGYNEQFF.

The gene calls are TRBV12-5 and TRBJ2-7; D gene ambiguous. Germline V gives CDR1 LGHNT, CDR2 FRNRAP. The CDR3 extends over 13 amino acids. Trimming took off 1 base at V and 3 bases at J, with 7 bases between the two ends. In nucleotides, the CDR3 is TGTGCTAGTGGTTTGGGAGGTGTCTACGAGCAGTACTTC. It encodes CASGLGGVYEQYF.

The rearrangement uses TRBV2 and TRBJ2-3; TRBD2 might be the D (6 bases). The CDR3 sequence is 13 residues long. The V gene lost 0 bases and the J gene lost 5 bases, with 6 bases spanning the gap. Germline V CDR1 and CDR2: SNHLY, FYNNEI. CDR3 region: CASSEAGGDTQYF. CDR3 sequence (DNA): TGTGCCAGCAGTGAAGCGGGGGGAGATACGCAGTATTTT.

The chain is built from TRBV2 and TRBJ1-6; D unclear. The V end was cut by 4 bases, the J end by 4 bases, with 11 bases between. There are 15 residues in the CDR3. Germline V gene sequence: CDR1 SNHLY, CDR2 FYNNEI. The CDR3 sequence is CASSGVRRYNSPLHF. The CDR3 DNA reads TGTGCCAGCAGTGGGGTAAGGAGATATAATTCACCCCTCCACTTT.

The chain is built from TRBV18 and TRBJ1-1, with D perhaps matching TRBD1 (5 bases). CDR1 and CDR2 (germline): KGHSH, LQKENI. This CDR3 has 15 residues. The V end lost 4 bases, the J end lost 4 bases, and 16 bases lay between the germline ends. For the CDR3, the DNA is TGTGCCAGCTCACAAGTAGGGGAATTTGGCACTGAAGCTTTCTTT. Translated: CASSQVGEFGTEAFF.

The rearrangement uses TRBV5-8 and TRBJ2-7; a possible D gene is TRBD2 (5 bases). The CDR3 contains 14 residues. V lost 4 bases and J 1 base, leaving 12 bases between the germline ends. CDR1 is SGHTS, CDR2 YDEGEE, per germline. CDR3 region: CASSVRTGSYEQYF. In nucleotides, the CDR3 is TGTGCCAGCAGCGTACGGACTGGGTCCTACGAGCAGTACTTC.

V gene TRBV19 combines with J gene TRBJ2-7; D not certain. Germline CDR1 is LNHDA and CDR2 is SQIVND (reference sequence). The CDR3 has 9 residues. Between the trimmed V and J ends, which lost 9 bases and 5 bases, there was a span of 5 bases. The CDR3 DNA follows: TGTGCCAGGGGCCACGAGCAGTACTTC. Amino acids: CARGHEQYF.

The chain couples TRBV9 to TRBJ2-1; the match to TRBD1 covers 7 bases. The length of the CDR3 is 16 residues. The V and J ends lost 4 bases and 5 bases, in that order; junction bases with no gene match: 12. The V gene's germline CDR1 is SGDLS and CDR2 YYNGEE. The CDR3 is CASSSYVGTANNEQFF. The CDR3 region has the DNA TGTGCCAGCAGCTCGTACGTCGGGACAGCTAACAATGAGCAGTTCTTC.

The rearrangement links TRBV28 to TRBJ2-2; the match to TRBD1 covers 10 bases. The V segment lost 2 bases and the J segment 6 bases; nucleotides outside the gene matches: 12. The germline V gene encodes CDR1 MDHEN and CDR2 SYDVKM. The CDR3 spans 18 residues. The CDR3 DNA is TGTGCCAGCAGTTTAGGGCCCGACAGGGGGCGGGTACCCGGGGAGCTGTTTTTT. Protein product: CASSLGPDRGRVPGELFF. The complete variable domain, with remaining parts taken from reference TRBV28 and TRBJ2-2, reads DVKVTQSSRYLVKRTGEKVFLECVQDMDHENMFWYRQDPGLGLRLIYFSYDVKMKEKGDIPEGYSVSREKKERFSLILESASTNQTSMYLCASSLGPDRGRVPGELFFGEGSRLTVL.

CDR3 in amino acids: CASSLLTGITYNEQFF. The CDR3 DNA reads as TGTGCCAGCAGCCTTTTGACAGGAATTACCTACAATGAGCAGTTCTTC. This chain uses TRBV7-9 with TRBJ2-1; D may be TRBD1 (6 bases). The CDR3 covers 16 residues. The germline CDR1 and CDR2 sequences are SEHNR and FQNEAQ (reference sequence). V was shortened by 5 bases and J by 2 bases, with 16 bases between the two germline ends.

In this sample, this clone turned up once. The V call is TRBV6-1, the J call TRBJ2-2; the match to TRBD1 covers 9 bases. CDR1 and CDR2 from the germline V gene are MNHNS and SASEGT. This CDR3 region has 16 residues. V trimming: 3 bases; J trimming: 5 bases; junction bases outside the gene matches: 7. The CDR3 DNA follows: TGTGCCAGCAGTGACCCCGGGACAGGGCGGACCGGGGAGCTGTTTTTT. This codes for CASSDPGTGRTGELFF.

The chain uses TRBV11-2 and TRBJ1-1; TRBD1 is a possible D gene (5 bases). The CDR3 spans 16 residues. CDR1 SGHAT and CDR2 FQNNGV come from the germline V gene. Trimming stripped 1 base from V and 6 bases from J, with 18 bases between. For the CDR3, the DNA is TGTGCCAGCAGCTTAGGGGGTATAGGCAGGGCCCCTGAAGCTTTCTTT. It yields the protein CASSLGGIGRAPEAFF.

CDR3 loop: CAYIFGNAPSGTQYF. The CDR3 DNA reads as TGCGCCTACATATTCGGGAACGCCCCATCGGGGACCCAGTACTTC. This chain joins TRBV5-1 and TRBJ2-5, with a weak D call TRBD2 (5 bases). In germline, CDR1 is SGHRS, CDR2 YFSETQ. CDR3 length: 15 residues. The V end lost 10 bases, the J end lost 7 bases, and 26 bases lay between the germline ends.

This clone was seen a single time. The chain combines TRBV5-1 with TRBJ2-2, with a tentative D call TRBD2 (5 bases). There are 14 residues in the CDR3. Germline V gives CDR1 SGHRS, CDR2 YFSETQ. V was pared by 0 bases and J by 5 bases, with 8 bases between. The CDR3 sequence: CASSLVPGTGELFF. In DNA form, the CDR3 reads TGCGCCAGCAGCTTGGTACCGGGGACCGGGGAGCTGTTTTTT.

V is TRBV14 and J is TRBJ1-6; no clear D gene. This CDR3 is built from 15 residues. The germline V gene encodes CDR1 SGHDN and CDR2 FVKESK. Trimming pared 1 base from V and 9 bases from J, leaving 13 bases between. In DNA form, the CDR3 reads TGTGCCAGCAGCCAAGGGTTGGGCGTTCCTTCACCCCTCCACTTT. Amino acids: CASSQGLGVPSPLHF.

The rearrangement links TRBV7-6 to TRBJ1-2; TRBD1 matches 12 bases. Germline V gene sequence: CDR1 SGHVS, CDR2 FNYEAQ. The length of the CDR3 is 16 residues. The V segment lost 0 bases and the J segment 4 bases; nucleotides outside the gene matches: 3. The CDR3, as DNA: TGTGCCAGCAGCTTAGCGGGGACAGGGGGCTTCTATGGCTACACCTTC. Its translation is CASSLAGTGGFYGYTF.

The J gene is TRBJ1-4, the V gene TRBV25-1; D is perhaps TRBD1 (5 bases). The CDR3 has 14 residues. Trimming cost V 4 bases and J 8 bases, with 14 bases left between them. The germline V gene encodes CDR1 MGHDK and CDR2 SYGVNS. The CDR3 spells CASSGGGYREKLFF. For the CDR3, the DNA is TGTGCCAGCAGTGGGGGGGGGTATCGGGAAAAACTGTTTTTT.